A selection of T cell receptor beta chains follows, all from one sample in a study of a mutant IDH1 vaccine in newly diagnosed glioma. These receptors lack a known antigen. Sequencing used immunoSEQ multiplex PCR; TCRdb keeps in-frame clones, though not all of them. Here the sample spans approximately 44,000 clones, around 93% being singletons. This sample comprised PBMCs, obtained from a glioma patient whose treatment included an IDH1 peptide vaccine. Receptors originate from a man aged 45-65 years with glioma. CDR3s leave out the opening cysteine and the closing phenylalanine or tryptophan. Some rows have no size entry. The others give once, few or many, or a class for an expanded clone.

TRBV4-1 | 12 | - | ASSQDYLNTEAF
TRBV10-3 | 12 | - | AITPRDSVSEQY
TRBV4-3 | 11 | - | ASSPRGSYGYT
TRBV5-1 | 11 | - | ASREESSYEQY
TRBV27 | 11 | few | ASWTASSYEQY
TRBV5-1 | 10 | - | ASSGSQETQY
TRBV4-1 | 12 | - | ASSQGTAPYEQY
TRBV7-3 | 13 | - | ASSLIPMNTGELF
TRBV7-9 | 13 | - | ASSSAGTAFYEQY
TRBV5-1 | 15 | - | ASSPAVSSATNEKLF
TRBV5-5 | 13 | - | ASSVRTGGNQPQH
TRBV28 | 11 | - | ASRGGNNQPQH
TRBV29-1 | 10 | - | SVEVSTHEQY
TRBV29-1 | 10 | - | SVKVEAYEQY
TRBV19 | 15 | once | ASSIDGGSTMNTEAF
TRBV9 | 14 | - | ASSVGTGSSYNEQF
TRBV4-3 | 12 | - | ASSQERGYQPQH
TRBV5-1 | 14 | - | ASSPGGREARYEQY
TRBV5-6 | 13 | - | ASSFGTSGIYEQY
TRBV10-2 | 11 | once | ASSDMGTYEQY
TRBV9 | 13 | - | ASTPLPDSGNTIY
TRBV30 | 13 | - | ACNHGRDSNQPQH
TRBV30 | 14 | - | AWSVGGSYSNQPQH
TRBV9 | 13 | - | ASSVGAGLRDGYT
TRBV5-1 | 12 | - | ASSFGLPTYEQY
TRBV6-6 | 13 | - | ASSSSRDGNTEAF
TRBV9 | 12 | - | ASSPRQGVTEAF
TRBV5-1 | 15 | - | ASSLLPRGQGAYEQY
TRBV27 | 13 | - | ASRRRETSTDTQY
TRBV19 | 13 | - | ASSETSVGSYGYT
TRBV7-6 | 11 | - | ASSLGRDYEQY
TRBV12-1 | 16 | - | ASSFDFGTGGSGNTIY
TRBV2 | 13 | - | ASTPTGVGSDTQY
TRBV18 | 12 | - | ASSSALVKTEAF
TRBV19 | 13 | once | ASSMGQTVNTEAF
TRBV18 | 11 | - | ASSSRTSSEQY
TRBV4-2 | 14 | - | ASSQDAGSSYNEQF
TRBV19 | 11 | - | ASEDRAGNTIY
TRBV6-6 | 12 | once | ASSTGLYTYEQY
TRBV19 | 11 | - | ASALDSTYEQY
TRBV30 | 13 | - | AWSVRGSRNQPQH